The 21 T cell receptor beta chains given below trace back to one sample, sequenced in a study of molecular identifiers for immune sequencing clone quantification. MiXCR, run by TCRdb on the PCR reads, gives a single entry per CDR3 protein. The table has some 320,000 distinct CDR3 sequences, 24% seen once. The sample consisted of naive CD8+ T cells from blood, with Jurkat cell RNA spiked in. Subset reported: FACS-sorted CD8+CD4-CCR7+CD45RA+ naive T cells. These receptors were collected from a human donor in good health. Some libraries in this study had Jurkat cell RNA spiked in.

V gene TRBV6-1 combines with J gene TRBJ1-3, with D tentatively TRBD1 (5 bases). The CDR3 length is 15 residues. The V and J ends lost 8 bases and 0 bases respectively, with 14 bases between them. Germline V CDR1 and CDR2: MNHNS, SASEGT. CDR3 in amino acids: CASRRGRTSGNTIYF. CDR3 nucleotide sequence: TGTGCCAGCCGACGGGGACGGACCTCTGGAAACACCATATATTTT.

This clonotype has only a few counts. CDR3 DNA sequence: TGTGCCAGCAGCTTAGGGCAGGGGATGGCCAAAAACATTCAGTACTTC. Protein sequence: CASSLGQGMAKNIQYF. J is TRBJ2-4 and V is TRBV7-8, with a tentative D call TRBD1 (6 bases). The germline V and J ends were trimmed by 1 base and 1 base, with 11 bases remaining between them. The CDR3 extends over 16 amino acids. CDR1 and CDR2 (germline): SGHVS, FQNEAQ.

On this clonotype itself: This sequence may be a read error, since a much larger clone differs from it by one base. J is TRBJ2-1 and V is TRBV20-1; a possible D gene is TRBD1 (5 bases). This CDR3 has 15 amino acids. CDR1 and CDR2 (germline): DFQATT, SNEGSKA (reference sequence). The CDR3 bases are TGCAGTGCCACTCCGTATACAGGTACAAGCAATGAGCAGTCCTTC. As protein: CSATPYTGTSNEQSF.

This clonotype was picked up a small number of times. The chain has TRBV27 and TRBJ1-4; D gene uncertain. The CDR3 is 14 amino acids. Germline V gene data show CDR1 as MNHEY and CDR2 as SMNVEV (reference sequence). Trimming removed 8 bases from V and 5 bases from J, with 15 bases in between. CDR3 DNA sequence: TGTGCCAGCGGCCTTATATATCAGAATGAAAAACTGTTTTTT. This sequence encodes CASGLIYQNEKLFF.

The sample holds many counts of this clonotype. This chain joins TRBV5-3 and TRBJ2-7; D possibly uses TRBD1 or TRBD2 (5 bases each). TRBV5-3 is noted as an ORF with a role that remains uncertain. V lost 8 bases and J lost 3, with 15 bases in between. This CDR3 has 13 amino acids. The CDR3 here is CASGPRGFYEQYF. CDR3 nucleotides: TGTGCCAGCGGCCCCCGGGGCTTCTACGAGCAGTACTTC.

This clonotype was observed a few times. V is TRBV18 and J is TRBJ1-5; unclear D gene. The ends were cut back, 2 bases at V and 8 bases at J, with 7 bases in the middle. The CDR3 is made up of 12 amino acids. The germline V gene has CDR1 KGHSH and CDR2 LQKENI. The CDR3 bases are TGTGCCAGCTCACCAGGGATGGAGCCCCAGCATTTT. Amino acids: CASSPGMEPQHF.

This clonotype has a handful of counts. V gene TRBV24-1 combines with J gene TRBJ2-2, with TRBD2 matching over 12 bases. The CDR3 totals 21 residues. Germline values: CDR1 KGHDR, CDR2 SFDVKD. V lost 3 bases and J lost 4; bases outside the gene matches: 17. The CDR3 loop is CATSDKRLAGALRRGTGELFF. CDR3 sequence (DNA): TGTGCCACCAGTGATAAAAGACTAGCGGGAGCCCTACGACGAGGCACCGGGGAGCTGTTTTTT.

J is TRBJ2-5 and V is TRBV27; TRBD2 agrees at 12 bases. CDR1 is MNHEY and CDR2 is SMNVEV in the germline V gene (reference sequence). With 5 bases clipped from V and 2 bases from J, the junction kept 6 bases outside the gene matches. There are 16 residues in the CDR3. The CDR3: CASSLLAGGGQETQYF. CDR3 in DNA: TGTGCCAGCAGTCTACTAGCGGGAGGTGGTCAAGAGACCCAGTACTTC.

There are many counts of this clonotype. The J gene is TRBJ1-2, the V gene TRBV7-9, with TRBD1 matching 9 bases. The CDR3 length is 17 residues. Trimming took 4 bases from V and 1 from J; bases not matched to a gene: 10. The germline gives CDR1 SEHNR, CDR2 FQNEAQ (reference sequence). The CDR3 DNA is TGTGCCAGCAGCTCCCAGGGGACAGGGCCGGTTAACTATGGCTACACCTTC. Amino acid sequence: CASSSQGTGPVNYGYTF.

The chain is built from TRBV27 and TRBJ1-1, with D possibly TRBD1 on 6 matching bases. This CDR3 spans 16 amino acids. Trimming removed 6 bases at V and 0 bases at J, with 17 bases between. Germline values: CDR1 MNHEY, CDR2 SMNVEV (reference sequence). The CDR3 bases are TGTGCCAGCAGGTTGAAGACAGGCAAACTGAACACTGAAGCTTTCTTT. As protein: CASRLKTGKLNTEAFF.

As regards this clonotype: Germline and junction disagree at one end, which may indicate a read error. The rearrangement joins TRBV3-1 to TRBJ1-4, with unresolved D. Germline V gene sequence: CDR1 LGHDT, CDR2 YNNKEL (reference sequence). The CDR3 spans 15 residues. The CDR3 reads CASSQGVTTNEKLIF. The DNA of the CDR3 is TGTGCCAGCAGCCAAGGAGTCACAACTAATGAAAAACTGATTTTT. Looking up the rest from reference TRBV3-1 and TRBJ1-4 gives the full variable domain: DTAVSQTPKYLVTQMGNDKSIKCEQNLGHDTMYWYKQDSKKFLKIMFSYNNKELIINETVPNRFSPKSPDKAHLNLHINSLELGDSAVYFCASSQGVTTNEKLIFGSGTQLSVL.

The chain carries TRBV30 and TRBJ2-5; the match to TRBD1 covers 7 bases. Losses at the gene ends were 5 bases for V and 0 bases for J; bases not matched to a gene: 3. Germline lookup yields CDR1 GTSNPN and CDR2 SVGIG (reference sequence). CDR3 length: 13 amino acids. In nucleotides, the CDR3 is TGTGCCTGGGGACAGGAGTACCAAGAGACCCAGTACTTC. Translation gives CAWGQEYQETQYF.

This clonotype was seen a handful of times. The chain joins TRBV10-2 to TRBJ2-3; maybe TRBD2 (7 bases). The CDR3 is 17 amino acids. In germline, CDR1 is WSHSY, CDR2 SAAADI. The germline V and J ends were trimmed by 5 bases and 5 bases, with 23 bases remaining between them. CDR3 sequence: CASSRVISRGREDTQYF. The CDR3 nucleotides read TGCGCCAGCAGTCGGGTTATTTCGCGGGGGCGTGAAGATACGCAGTATTTT.

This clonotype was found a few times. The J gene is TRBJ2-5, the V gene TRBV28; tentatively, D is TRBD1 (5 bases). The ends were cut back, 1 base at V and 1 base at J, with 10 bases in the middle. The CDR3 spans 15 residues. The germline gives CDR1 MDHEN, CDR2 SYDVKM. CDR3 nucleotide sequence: TGTGCCAGCAGTTTATATCTAGGGGCCCAAGAGACCCAGTACTTC. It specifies CASSLYLGAQETQYF.

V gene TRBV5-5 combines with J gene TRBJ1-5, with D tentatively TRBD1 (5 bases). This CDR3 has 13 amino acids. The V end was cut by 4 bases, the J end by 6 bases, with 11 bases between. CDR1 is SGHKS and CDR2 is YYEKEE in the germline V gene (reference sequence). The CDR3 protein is CASSPPGVQPQHF. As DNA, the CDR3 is TGTGCCAGCAGCCCTCCGGGGGTTCAGCCCCAGCATTTT.

The CDR3 spells CASSQKDSPPLGELNTEAFF. The CDR3 coding sequence is TGTGCCAGCAGCCAAAAAGACAGCCCCCCTTTGGGAGAGTTGAACACTGAAGCTTTCTTT. The chain carries TRBV3-2 and TRBJ1-1; the table names TRBD1, a call not compared with the DNA. TRBV3-2 is listed as a pseudogene. The CDR3 loop spans 20 amino acids.

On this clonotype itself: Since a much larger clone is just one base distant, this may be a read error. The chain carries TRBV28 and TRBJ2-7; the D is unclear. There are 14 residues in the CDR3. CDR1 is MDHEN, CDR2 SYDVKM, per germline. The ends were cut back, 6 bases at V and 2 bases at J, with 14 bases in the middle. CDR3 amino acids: CASRSINIPYEQYF. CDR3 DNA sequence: TGTGCCAGCAGATCTATTAATATTCCCTACGAGCAGTACTTC.

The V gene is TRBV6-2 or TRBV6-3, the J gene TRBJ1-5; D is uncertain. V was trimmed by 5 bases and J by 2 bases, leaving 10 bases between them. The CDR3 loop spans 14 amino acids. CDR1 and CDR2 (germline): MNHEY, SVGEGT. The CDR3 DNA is TGTGCCAGCAGTGAAGGCGTCGGCAATCAGCCCCAGCATTTT. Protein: CASSEGVGNQPQHF.

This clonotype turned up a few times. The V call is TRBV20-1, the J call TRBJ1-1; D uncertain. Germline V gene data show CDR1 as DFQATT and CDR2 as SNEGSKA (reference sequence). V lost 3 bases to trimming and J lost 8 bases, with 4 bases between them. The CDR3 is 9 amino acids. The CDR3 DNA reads TGCAGTGCTAGGAAAGAAGCTTTCTTT. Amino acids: CSARKEAFF.

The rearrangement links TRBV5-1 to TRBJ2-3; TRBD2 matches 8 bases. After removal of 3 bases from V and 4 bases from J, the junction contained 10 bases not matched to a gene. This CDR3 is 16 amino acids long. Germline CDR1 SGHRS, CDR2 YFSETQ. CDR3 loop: CASSSWLAGYPDTQYF. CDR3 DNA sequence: TGCGCCAGCAGCTCCTGGTTAGCGGGGTACCCAGATACGCAGTATTTT.

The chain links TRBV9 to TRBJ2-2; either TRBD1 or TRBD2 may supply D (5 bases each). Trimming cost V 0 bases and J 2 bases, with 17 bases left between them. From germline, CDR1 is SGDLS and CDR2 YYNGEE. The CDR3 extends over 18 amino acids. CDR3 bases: TGTGCCAGCAGCGTAGATAGAGGGGACCGATATAACACCGGGGAGCTGTTTTTT. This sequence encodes CASSVDRGDRYNTGELFF. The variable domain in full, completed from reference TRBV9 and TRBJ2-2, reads DSGVTQTPKHLITATGQRVTLRCSPRSGDLSVYWYQQSLDQGLQFLIQYYNGEERAKGNILERFSAQQFPDLHSELNLSSLELGDSALYFCASSVDRGDRYNTGELFFGEGSRLTVL.